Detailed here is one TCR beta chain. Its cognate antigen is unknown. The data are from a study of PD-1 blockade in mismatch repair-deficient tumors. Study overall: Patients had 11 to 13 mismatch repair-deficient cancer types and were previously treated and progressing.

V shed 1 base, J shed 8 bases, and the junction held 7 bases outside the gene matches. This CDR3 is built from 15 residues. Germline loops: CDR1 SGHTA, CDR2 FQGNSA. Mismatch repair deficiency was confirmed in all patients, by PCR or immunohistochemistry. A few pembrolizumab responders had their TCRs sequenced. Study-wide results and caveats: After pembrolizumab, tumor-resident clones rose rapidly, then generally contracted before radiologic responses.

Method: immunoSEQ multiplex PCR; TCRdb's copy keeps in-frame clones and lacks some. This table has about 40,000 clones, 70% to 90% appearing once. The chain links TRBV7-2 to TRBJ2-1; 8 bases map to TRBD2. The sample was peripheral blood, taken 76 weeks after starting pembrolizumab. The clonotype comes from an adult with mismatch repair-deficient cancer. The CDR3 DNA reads TGTGCCAGCAGCTTAGGACGGGAGGGCCTGTATGAGCAGTTCTTC. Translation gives CASSLGREGLYEQFF.